The 29 T cell receptor beta chains in this list originate from one sample, sequenced in a study of T cells after yellow fever vaccination. TCRdb reprocessed the 5' RACE reads via MiXCR and lists one record per CDR3 protein. The sample carries approximately 510,000 distinct CDR3 sequences, around a fifth recorded once. The specimen comprised PBMCs, sampled about 21 days after the first yellow fever vaccination. The receptors here all came from a man aged 18 to 29 who received the YFV17D yellow fever vaccine.

The chain carries TRBV6-2 or TRBV6-3 and TRBJ1-5; TRBD1 aligns across 8 bases. This CDR3 contains 16 residues. The trim removed 4 bases at V and 1 base at J, leaving 6 bases unmatched. Germline CDR1 and CDR2: MNHEY and SVGEGT. The CDR3 is CASSSRQGMSNQPQHF. CDR3 in DNA: TGTGCCAGCAGTTCTCGACAGGGGATGAGCAATCAGCCCCAGCATTTT.

This clonotype was seen only a few times. J is TRBJ1-6 and V is TRBV5-1; perhaps TRBD1 as D (6 bases). Germline lookup yields CDR1 SGHRS and CDR2 YFSETQ. CDR3 length equals 15 residues. Trimming left V 0 bases short and J 9 bases short, with 13 bases between. For the CDR3, the DNA is TGCGCCAGCAGCTTGGAACAGGGCATGACTTCACCCCTCCACTTT. Encoded protein: CASSLEQGMTSPLHF.

The CDR3 loop is CASNRDRDVQDTQYF. CDR3 nucleotides: TGTGCCAGTAATCGGGACAGGGATGTTCAAGATACGCAGTATTTT. V gene TRBV19 combines with J gene TRBJ2-3, with TRBD1 identical over 9 bases. V gave up 7 bases and J gave up 5 bases; unmatched junction bases: 10. Germline lookup yields CDR1 LNHDA and CDR2 SQIVND (reference sequence). CDR3 size: 15 residues. Full variable domain (missing parts from reference TRBV19 and TRBJ2-3): DGGITQSPKYLFRKEGQNVTLSCEQNLNHDAMYWYRQDPGQGLRLIYYSQIVNDFQKGDIAEGYSVSREKKESFPLTVTSAQKNPTAFYLCASNRDRDVQDTQYFGPGTRLTVL.

This clonotype came up a few times. The chain links TRBV24-1 to TRBJ2-2; D might be TRBD1 (6 bases). V shed 4 bases and J shed 7 bases, with 21 bases lying between them. Germline V gene sequence: CDR1 KGHDR, CDR2 SFDVKD. The CDR3 is 17 residues long. CDR3 nucleotide sequence: TGTGCCACCAGTGACTCAGGGGCCCCCGGGGCCAGCGGGGAGCTGTTTTTT. Protein: CATSDSGAPGASGELFF.

The V and J genes are TRBV11-2 and TRBJ2-2; D not certain. Trimming took off 4 bases at V and 1 base at J, with 16 bases between the two ends. Germline assignment: CDR1 SGHAT and CDR2 FQNNGV. The CDR3 consists of 17 residues. The CDR3 region is CASSSFTVFVNTGELFF. In nucleotides, the CDR3 is TGTGCCAGCAGCTCCTTTACAGTATTCGTGAACACCGGGGAGCTGTTTTTT.

V usage is TRBV19 and J usage is TRBJ2-2; D ambiguous. The CDR3 is 14 residues long. Trimming stripped 7 bases from V and 7 bases from J, with 16 bases between. Looked up from germline, CDR1 is LNHDA and CDR2 is SQIVND (reference sequence). This CDR3 is CASTPVAGYGELFF. The DNA for the CDR3 is TGTGCCAGTACCCCCGTGGCTGGGTACGGGGAGCTGTTTTTT. Using reference TRBV19 and TRBJ2-2 for the parts outside the CDR3, the full variable domain is DGGITQSPKYLFRKEGQNVTLSCEQNLNHDAMYWYRQDPGQGLRLIYYSQIVNDFQKGDIAEGYSVSREKKESFPLTVTSAQKNPTAFYLCASTPVAGYGELFFGEGSRLTVL.

This clonotype was seen a handful of times. The chain has TRBV12-3 or TRBV12-4 and TRBJ2-3, with D possibly being TRBD1 (6 bases). The CDR3 runs 15 residues. The germline V and J ends were trimmed by 3 bases and 3 bases, with 13 bases remaining between them. The CDR3 nucleotides are TGTGCCAGCAGTTTCTGGCCAGGGGTGACAGATACGCAGTATTTT. It codes for CASSFWPGVTDTQYF.

CDR3 coding DNA: TGTGCCATCTCCGGGACAGGGAACACCGGGGAGCTGTTTTTT. Translating gives CAISGTGNTGELFF. The chain carries TRBV12-3 or TRBV12-4 and TRBJ2-2; 8 bases align to TRBD1. The V segment lost 10 bases and the J segment 1 base; nucleotides outside the gene matches: 5. The CDR3 extends over 14 amino acids.

The chain carries TRBV29-1 and TRBJ2-7, with D hard to call. Looked up from germline, CDR1 is SQVTM and CDR2 is ANQGSEA. The CDR3 is 11 residues long. The ends were cut back, 5 bases at V and 4 bases at J, with 9 bases in the middle. CDR3 residues: CSVLLMYEQYF. CDR3 nucleotides: TGCAGCGTTCTTCTAATGTACGAGCAGTACTTC.

The chain links TRBV6-2 or TRBV6-3 to TRBJ1-6; 7 bases align to TRBD1. Germline trimming cut 9 bases from V and 6 bases from J; bases unmatched to any gene: 8. The CDR3 is 14 residues long. CDR1 MNHEY and CDR2 SVGEGT come from the germline V gene. The CDR3 region has the DNA TGTGCCAGGACGCAGGGACAGCTTAATTCACCCCTCCACTTT. Encoded protein: CARTQGQLNSPLHF.

The V and J genes are TRBV7-2 and TRBJ1-1; D ambiguous. The CDR3 has 14 residues. V lost 1 base, J lost 1 base, and 7 bases lay in between. Germline V gene lookup returns CDR1 SGHTA and CDR2 FQGNSA. The CDR3 nucleotides are TGTGCCAGCAGCTTAGTTTTTGGGAACACTGAAGCTTTCTTT. It codes for CASSLVFGNTEAFF.

This clonotype showed up just once. The gene calls are TRBV27 and TRBJ2-2; 7 bases align to TRBD1. Germline V gene lookup returns CDR1 MNHEY and CDR2 SMNVEV (reference sequence). The V and J ends lost 2 bases and 2 bases, in that order; junction bases with no gene match: 5. The CDR3 extends over 16 amino acids. The CDR3 spells CASSLPDRANTGELFF. The CDR3 DNA is TGTGCCAGCAGTTTACCAGACAGGGCAAACACCGGGGAGCTGTTTTTT.

The genes are TRBV20-1 and TRBJ2-3; D tentatively reads TRBD1 or TRBD2 (5 bases each). V was pared by 1 base and J by 2 bases, with 16 bases between. The CDR3 length is 16 residues. Germline V gene sequence: CDR1 DFQATT, CDR2 SNEGSKA (reference sequence). The CDR3 loop reads CSARAQGRVSTDTQYF. CDR3 nucleotides: TGCAGTGCTAGAGCCCAGGGACGAGTCTCCACAGATACGCAGTATTTT.

The table lists this clonotype with many counts. The rearrangement joins TRBV12-3 or TRBV12-4 to TRBJ1-1, with TRBD1 identical over 7 bases. J lost 1 base, V lost 6 bases, and 5 bases had no gene match. CDR3 length: 14 residues. The CDR3 DNA reads as TGTGCCAGCAGCTACCGGACAGGGAACACTGAAGCTTTCTTT. It specifies CASSYRTGNTEAFF.

In this sample, this clonotype turned up a few times. The gene calls are TRBV9 and TRBJ2-6; tentative D call: TRBD2 (6 bases). Germline CDR1 reads SGDLS; CDR2 reads YYNGEE. V was shortened by 4 bases and J by 0 bases, with 17 bases between the two germline ends. The CDR3 length is 18 residues. The CDR3 sequence is CASSFSGRRVSGANVLTF. The CDR3 DNA reads as TGTGCCAGCAGCTTTTCGGGACGGAGGGTCTCTGGGGCCAACGTCCTGACTTTC.

This chain connects TRBV2 to TRBJ2-2; D is undetermined. CDR3 length equals 18 residues. CDR1 is SNHLY, CDR2 FYNNEI, per germline. Between the trimmed V and J ends, which lost 0 bases and 1 base, there was a span of 15 bases. CDR3 protein: CASSEARVAPKNTGELFF. The CDR3 bases are TGTGCCAGCAGTGAAGCTAGGGTCGCCCCAAAGAACACCGGGGAGCTGTTTTTT.

This clonotype was seen only a few times. This sequence joins TRBV12-3 or TRBV12-4 and TRBJ1-1, with D tentatively TRBD1 (6 bases). This CDR3 has 13 residues. Trimming took off 6 bases at V and 5 bases at J, with 13 bases between the two ends. Here the CDR3 reads CASSAWRGTEAFF. The DNA of the CDR3 is TGTGCCAGCAGCGCCTGGAGGGGGACTGAAGCTTTCTTT.

This clonotype was observed a few times. This sequence joins TRBV7-2 and TRBJ2-2; possible D gene TRBD2, 6 bases. This CDR3 has 16 residues. Trimming removed 5 bases at V and 2 bases at J, with 15 bases between. Germline V gene data show CDR1 as SGHTA and CDR2 as FQGNSA. Written as DNA, the CDR3 is TGTGCCAGCAGCCCAGGCGGGGACGGCAACACCGGGGAGCTGTTTTTT. Amino acid sequence: CASSPGGDGNTGELFF.

In its sample, this clonotype was seen a few times. The chain uses TRBV10-3 and TRBJ2-5; D not certain. V was pared by 0 bases and J by 1 base, with 12 bases between. Germline-derived CDR1 and CDR2 are ENHRY and SYGVKD. The CDR3 has 16 amino acids. DNA for the CDR3: TGTGCCATCAGTGAGTCTTGGGTAGGGCCCCAAGAGACCCAGTACTTC. Translated: CAISESWVGPQETQYF.

This sequence joins TRBV29-1 and TRBJ2-3; 7 bases are a match to TRBD1. Unmatched junction bases numbered 6, after V lost 3 bases and J lost 0 bases. In germline, CDR1 is SQVTM, CDR2 ANQGSEA. This CDR3 region has 15 residues. The CDR3 coding sequence is TGCAGCGTTGACTCGACAGGGCTAAGCACAGATACGCAGTATTTT. Translation: CSVDSTGLSTDTQYF.

This clonotype was detected a few times. J is TRBJ2-5 and V is TRBV20-1; 11 bases are shared with TRBD2. The CDR3 is made up of 15 amino acids. V was pared by 5 bases and J by 1 base, with 6 bases of the junction left unmatched. Germline V gene lookup returns CDR1 DFQATT and CDR2 SNEGSKA (reference sequence). CDR3 protein: CSADRLAGSQETQYF. The CDR3 region has the DNA TGCAGTGCTGACAGACTAGCGGGAAGCCAAGAGACCCAGTACTTC.

V is TRBV19 and J is TRBJ2-3; D uncertain. The germline V and J ends were trimmed by 3 bases and 4 bases, with 5 bases remaining between them. The CDR3 contains 12 residues. The germline V gene has CDR1 LNHDA and CDR2 SQIVND (reference sequence). CDR3 in DNA: TGTGCCAGTAGTATTGTAGCAGATACGCAGTATTTT. Translating it yields CASSIVADTQYF.

The chain combines TRBV5-4 with TRBJ2-3; no firm D call. This CDR3 is 14 amino acids long. V was shortened by 2 bases and J by 1 base, with 8 bases between the two germline ends. Germline V gene sequence: CDR1 SGHNT, CDR2 YYREEE (reference sequence). The CDR3 DNA sequence: TGTGCCAGCAGCTTAGATCAGCGCACAGATACGCAGTATTTT. It codes for CASSLDQRTDTQYF.

The genes are TRBV12-3 or TRBV12-4 and TRBJ2-1; D gene uncertain. The CDR3 loop spans 15 amino acids. Trimming left V 7 bases short and J 6 bases short, with 19 bases between. CDR3: CASTDVTPTTNEQFF. CDR3 coding DNA: TGTGCCAGCACTGATGTGACCCCTACCACCAATGAGCAGTTCTTC.

The rearrangement joins TRBV5-1 to TRBJ2-7; 7 bases map to TRBD1. From germline, CDR1 is SGHRS and CDR2 YFSETQ. The CDR3 runs 13 residues. Trimming took 7 bases from V and 0 from J; bases not matched to a gene: 4. The CDR3 coding sequence is TGCGCCAGCGCCGGGGACAGCTCCTACGAGCAGTACTTC. It specifies CASAGDSSYEQYF. Together with reference TRBV5-1 and TRBJ2-7, the CDR3 gives the full variable domain: KAGVTQTPRYLIKTRGQQVTLSCSPISGHRSVSWYQQTPGQGLQFLFEYFSETQRNKGNFPGRFSGRQFSNSRSEMNVSTLELGDSALYLCASAGDSSYEQYFGPGTRLTVT.

This clonotype was found a few times. The J gene is TRBJ2-3, the V gene TRBV5-1, with 8 nucleotides matching TRBD2. The CDR3 spans 15 residues. V trimming: 1 base; J trimming: 2 bases; junction bases outside the gene matches: 3. Germline V gene sequence: CDR1 SGHRS, CDR2 YFSETQ. Here the CDR3 DNA reads TGCGCCAGCAGCTTGACTAGCGGCTACACAGATACGCAGTATTTT. Its protein is CASSLTSGYTDTQYF.

This clonotype came up a few times. This chain links TRBV7-9 with TRBJ1-4; 7 nucleotides match TRBD1. This CDR3 contains 15 residues. The germline V gene has CDR1 SEHNR and CDR2 FQNEAQ (reference sequence). J was trimmed by 0 bases and V by 3 bases; bases with no gene match: 1. The CDR3 loop reads CASSLTGTTNEKLFF. CDR3 in DNA: TGTGCCAGCAGCTTGACAGGGACAACTAATGAAAAACTGTTTTTT.

V usage is TRBV19 and J usage is TRBJ1-4, with 8 bases that match TRBD1. The V gene end was trimmed by 7 bases and the J gene end by 3 bases; junction bases not matched to a gene: 10. The CDR3 covers 16 residues. The germline V gene has CDR1 LNHDA and CDR2 SQIVND (reference sequence). The CDR3 sequence: CASTKDRDSANEKLFF. As DNA, the CDR3 is TGTGCCAGTACCAAGGACAGGGATTCGGCTAATGAAAAACTGTTTTTT.

V is TRBV3-1 and J is TRBJ2-5; 11 nucleotides line up with TRBD2. CDR3 size: 15 residues. Germline CDR1 reads LGHDT; CDR2 reads YNNKEL (reference sequence). After removal of 4 bases from V and 4 bases from J, the junction contained 5 bases not matched to a gene. CDR3 loop: CASSRAGTSGETQYF. The DNA for the CDR3 is TGTGCCAGCAGCCGGGCCGGGACTAGCGGAGAGACCCAGTACTTC.